The 26 T cell receptor beta chains presented below share a single source sample, sequenced in a study of persistence of HIV-infected CD4 T cells. No cognate antigen is known for these TCRs. Overlapping HIV-1 Gag 15-mer peptides at approximately 1 ug per peptide per mL were used. Sorted nonresponding memory CD4+ T cells were CD40L-negative, CD69-negative, CD45RO-high. The libraries were made with immunoSEQ version 4 in survey mode. Clones were sequenced by immunoSEQ multiplex PCR, and TCRdb holds only the in-frame ones, with some missing. This repertoire shows some 58,000 clones, approximately 75% found once; its top ten account for around 1.7%. Here the sequenced sample was CD4+ T cells sorted from PBMCs after roughly 18-hour stimulation, taken from a patient who received antiretroviral therapy. The receptors come from an adult man with HIV who was CMV-seropositive.

The gene calls are TRBV2 and TRBJ1-4; 7 nucleotides agree with TRBD1. V was clipped by 5 bases and J by 6 bases; unmatched bases: 12. Germline CDR1 is SNHLY and CDR2 is FYNNEI. The CDR3 sequence is 16 residues long. In nucleotides, the CDR3 is TGTGCCAGCAGTCTACCCCCGGGACAGTTATATGAAAAACTGTTTTTT. Protein product: CASSLPPGQLYEKLFF. The full variable domain, with the rest looked up from reference TRBV2 and TRBJ1-4, is EPEVTQTPSHQVTQMGQEVILRCVPISNHLYFYWYRQILGQKVEFLVSFYNNEISEKSEIFDDQFSVERPDGSNFTLKIRSTKLEDSAMYFCASSLPPGQLYEKLFFGSGTQLSVL.

This clone was counted a single time. The chain joins TRBV4-2 to TRBJ1-5; D not resolved. Germline V gene lookup returns CDR1 LGHNA and CDR2 YNFKEQ. The CDR3 totals 15 residues. Trimming removed 2 bases at V and 1 base at J, with 9 bases between. CDR3 sequence (DNA): TGTGCCAGCAGCCAAAGTAAGTTAAGCAATCAGCCCCAGCATTTT. Amino acids: CASSQSKLSNQPQHF.

This clone was seen only a few times. The chain combines TRBV7-9 with TRBJ1-2; D unclear. Germline V lookup: CDR1 SEHNR, CDR2 FQNEAQ (reference sequence). Trimming stripped 1 base from V and 8 bases from J, with 8 bases between. This CDR3 has 12 amino acids. The CDR3 reads CASSLGSGGYTF. CDR3 DNA sequence: TGTGCCAGCAGCTTAGGGAGTGGAGGCTACACCTTC.

The CDR3 DNA reads as TGTGCCAGCAGTTTGAGGGTAACTGAAGCTTTCTTT. Translation: CASSLRVTEAFF. This chain uses TRBV12-3 or TRBV12-4 with TRBJ1-1; D is unresolved. This CDR3 comprises 12 residues. The ends were cut back, 3 bases at V and 5 bases at J, with 7 bases in the middle.

Of note for this clone: At the DNA level, this CDR3 is encoded by other sequences in the same sample as well. The chain employs TRBV5-1 and TRBJ1-2; TRBD1 might be the D (5 bases). The CDR3 loop spans 15 amino acids. Trimming stripped 1 base from V and 0 bases from J, with 10 bases between. Germline assignment: CDR1 SGHRS and CDR2 YFSETQ. The CDR3 DNA sequence: TGCGCCAGCAGCTTGTCTCCAGGGTCTAACTATGGCTACACCTTC. Translated, it gives CASSLSPGSNYGYTF.

This chain links TRBV5-4 with TRBJ1-1, with D unresolved. The V and J ends lost 0 bases and 3 bases respectively, with 12 bases between them. Per the germline V gene, CDR1 is SGHNT and CDR2 is YYREEE (reference sequence). CDR3 length equals 15 residues. The CDR3 bases are TGTGCCAGCAGCTTGGACTTTGCCCCGGACACTGAAGCTTTCTTT. Its protein is CASSLDFAPDTEAFF.

This clone has just one count. The V call is TRBV5-1, the J call TRBJ2-2; 7 bases agree with TRBD1. Germline CDR1 SGHRS, CDR2 YFSETQ. V was pared by 4 bases and J by 4 bases, with 16 bases of the junction left unmatched. The CDR3 length is 18 residues. In DNA, the CDR3 is TGCGCCAGCAGCCATGGACAGGCGAGAACTTCGTTCACCGGGGAGCTGTTTTTT. Its protein product is CASSHGQARTSFTGELFF.

This clone was found once. V usage is TRBV11-2 and J usage is TRBJ1-2; D is unclear. Trimming cost V 3 bases and J 2 bases, with 10 bases left between them. Germline CDR1 and CDR2: SGHAT and FQNNGV. The CDR3 length is 14 residues. CDR3 amino acids: CASSFGPTNYGYTF. CDR3 nucleotide sequence: TGTGCCAGCAGCTTCGGGCCTACCAACTATGGCTACACCTTC.

The J gene is TRBJ2-3, the V gene TRBV6-2 or TRBV6-3; D might be TRBD2 (5 bases). Germline values: CDR1 MNHEY, CDR2 SVGEGT. The CDR3 sequence is 15 residues long. V was pared by 2 bases and J by 3 bases, with 12 bases between. CDR3 nucleotides: TGTGCCAGCAGTTACAGAGGACTGGATACAGATACGCAGTATTTT. This sequence encodes CASSYRGLDTDTQYF.

V is TRBV5-6 and J is TRBJ1-5; TRBD1 agrees at 8 bases. Per the germline V gene, CDR1 is SGHDT and CDR2 is YYEEEE. The junction had 9 bases not matched to a gene; V was cut back by 4 bases and J by 3 bases. The CDR3 has 16 amino acids. CDR3 nucleotides: TGTGCCAGCAGCATATCGACAGGGGCGAACAATCAGCCCCAGCATTTT. It specifies CASSISTGANNQPQHF.

The rearrangement links TRBV18 to TRBJ1-4; 11 positions match TRBD1. Germline V gene lookup returns CDR1 KGHSH and CDR2 LQKENI. The J segment lost 7 bases and the V segment lost 6 bases, leaving 7 bases of the junction unmatched. The CDR3 spans 15 residues. The CDR3 sequence: CASSFGQGAGEKLFF. The CDR3, as DNA: TGTGCCAGCTCGTTCGGACAGGGGGCAGGTGAAAAACTGTTTTTT.

Many counts were recorded for this clone. The chain has TRBV4-1 and TRBJ1-5; D perhaps matches TRBD1 (5 bases). Germline values: CDR1 MGHRA, CDR2 YSYEKL. Trimming removed 0 bases at V and 6 bases at J, with 6 bases between. CDR3 length: 13 amino acids. The CDR3 spells CASSQERGQPQHF. CDR3 DNA sequence: TGCGCCAGCAGCCAAGAGAGGGGTCAGCCCCAGCATTTT.

The J gene is TRBJ1-4, the V gene TRBV28; TRBD1 aligns across 7 bases. Germline assignment: CDR1 MDHEN and CDR2 SYDVKM. The CDR3 runs to 15 residues. V shed 6 bases and J 8 bases; nucleotides not matched to a gene: 12. The CDR3: CASRPTGLPREKLFF. The DNA for the CDR3 is TGTGCCAGCAGGCCGACAGGGCTCCCGCGGGAAAAACTGTTTTTT.

This clone has more than one count but fewer than ten. The chain has TRBV5-1 and TRBJ2-5; D unclear. The CDR3 spans 15 residues. From germline, CDR1 is SGHRS and CDR2 YFSETQ. The germline V and J ends were trimmed by 4 bases and 1 base, with 14 bases remaining between them. CDR3 loop: CASSPIGRSQETQYF. In nucleotides, the CDR3 is TGCGCCAGCAGCCCCATCGGACGGAGCCAAGAGACCCAGTACTTC. Full variable domain (remainder filled in from reference TRBV5-1 and TRBJ2-5): KAGVTQTPRYLIKTRGQQVTLSCSPISGHRSVSWYQQTPGQGLQFLFEYFSETQRNKGNFPGRFSGRQFSNSRSEMNVSTLELGDSALYLCASSPIGRSQETQYFGPGTRLLVL.

This clone was detected only a few times. This rearrangement joins TRBV25-1 to TRBJ1-1, with 7 bases identical to TRBD1. Trimming removed 3 bases from V and 1 base from J; junction bases left unmatched: 2. This CDR3 comprises 14 residues. Germline V gene lookup returns CDR1 MGHDK and CDR2 SYGVNS. CDR3 loop: CASSDGQANTEAFF. CDR3 DNA sequence: TGTGCCAGCAGTGACGGACAGGCGAACACTGAAGCTTTCTTT.

V is TRBV2 and J is TRBJ2-1, with 11 positions matching TRBD2. The V and J ends lost 8 bases and 6 bases, in that order; junction bases with no gene match: 6. CDR3 length: 14 amino acids. Germline V CDR1 and CDR2: SNHLY, FYNNEI. The CDR3 is CASRVAGGRNEQFF. Here the CDR3 DNA reads TGTGCCAGCCGGGTAGCGGGGGGGCGCAATGAGCAGTTCTTC.

This clone has just a few counts. The chain joins TRBV24-1 to TRBJ1-1; D unresolved. The CDR3 totals 14 residues. Germline V gives CDR1 KGHDR, CDR2 SFDVKD. Trimming took off 2 bases at V and 4 bases at J, with 10 bases between the two ends. The CDR3 loop reads CATSDSRWGTEAFF. CDR3 sequence (DNA): TGTGCCACCAGTGATTCTCGTTGGGGCACTGAAGCTTTCTTT.

The V and J genes are TRBV12-3 or TRBV12-4 and TRBJ1-1; 7 bases line up with TRBD1. Germline trimming cut 5 bases from V and 10 bases from J; bases unmatched to any gene: 4. The CDR3 consists of 11 residues. In DNA, the CDR3 is TGTGCCAGCAGTGACAGGGTTAGAGCTTTCTTT. Amino acids: CASSDRVRAFF.

The chain combines TRBV5-1 with TRBJ2-3, with TRBD2 as a possible D gene (6 bases). The germline CDR1 and CDR2 sequences are SGHRS and YFSETQ. Trimming stripped 4 bases from V and 4 bases from J, with 13 bases between. This CDR3 is built from 14 residues. The chain's CDR3 is CASSPGAGPDTQYF. The DNA for the CDR3 is TGCGCCAGCAGCCCCGGTGCGGGGCCAGATACGCAGTATTTT.

The chain couples TRBV2 to TRBJ2-2, with 9 bases identical to TRBD2. V lost 6 bases, J lost 0 bases, and 8 bases stayed unmatched. CDR3 length: 17 residues. Germline values: CDR1 SNHLY, CDR2 FYNNEI. CDR3: CASRPKRGVSNTGELFF. The DNA for the CDR3 is TGTGCCAGCAGACCCAAGCGGGGGGTCTCGAACACCGGGGAGCTGTTTTTT. Full variable domain (missing parts from reference TRBV2 and TRBJ2-2): EPEVTQTPSHQVTQMGQEVILRCVPISNHLYFYWYRQILGQKVEFLVSFYNNEISEKSEIFDDQFSVERPDGSNFTLKIRSTKLEDSAMYFCASRPKRGVSNTGELFFGEGSRLTVL.

The chain links TRBV29-1 to TRBJ2-1, with 11 bases identical to TRBD2. The ends lost 7 bases at V and 6 bases at J; junction bases unmatched: 8. The CDR3 sequence is 14 residues long. Germline CDR1 reads SQVTM; CDR2 reads ANQGSEA. CDR3 amino acids: CSAMTSGAFNEQFF. The CDR3 DNA reads TGCAGCGCCATGACTAGCGGGGCCTTCAATGAGCAGTTCTTC.

In its sample, this clone was seen a few times. As DNA, the CDR3 is TGTGCCAGCACCCGAGCGGGGCGACAGGGAGGAGTCGCTTTCTTT. Its translation: CASTRAGRQGGVAFF. V gene TRBV28 combines with J gene TRBJ1-1; TRBD1 aligns across 7 bases. The V gene end was trimmed by 7 bases and the J gene end by 11 bases; junction bases not matched to a gene: 19. The germline CDR1 and CDR2 sequences are MDHEN and SYDVKM. This CDR3 is 15 amino acids long.

The rearrangement links TRBV19 to TRBJ1-2; D gene uncertain. This CDR3 comprises 15 residues. V was trimmed by 6 bases and J by 4 bases, leaving 18 bases between them. From germline, CDR1 is LNHDA and CDR2 SQIVND (reference sequence). The CDR3 nucleotides are TGTGCCAGTAGATCCTCCCAGGACTCTTCCTATGGCTACACCTTC. Translated: CASRSSQDSSYGYTF.

The J gene is TRBJ1-5, the V gene TRBV7-2, with D maybe TRBD1 (6 bases). In germline, CDR1 is SGHTA, CDR2 FQGNSA. The V end lost 5 bases, the J end lost 4 bases, and 15 bases lay between the germline ends. The CDR3 is 15 residues long. The DNA of the CDR3 is TGTGCCAGCAGCCTCTCCGGGACACAAAATCAGCCCCAGCATTTT. Encoded protein: CASSLSGTQNQPQHF.

The gene calls are TRBV20-1 and TRBJ1-1; maybe TRBD1 (5 bases). The germline CDR1 and CDR2 sequences are DFQATT and SNEGSKA (reference sequence). Between the trimmed V and J ends, which lost 5 bases and 8 bases, there was a span of 9 bases. CDR3 length: 10 residues. CDR3 DNA: TGCAGTGCTGGGCGACAGGAAGCTTTCTTT. Protein: CSAGRQEAFF.

This clone was seen only a few times. This is likely a read error, given that the CDR3 carries no conserved phenylalanine or tryptophan at its end. It is unclear where the CDR3 begins or ends on the DNA, so no DNA is shown, and the CDR3 is as TCRdb lists it. The V and J genes are TRBV27 and TRBJ1-6. Both ends counted, the CDR3 spans 15 residues. CDR1 is MNHEY and CDR2 is SMNVEV in the germline V gene (reference sequence). CDR3 amino acids: CASSPRDATEYTLLN.